The following is a T cell receptor (beta chain) sequence with its context. Its specific antigen is unknown. The record has no base qualities; no much larger clone is one base away. The data belong to a study of shared clonotypes between healthy human individuals (dated by TCRdb to 2019 to 2021). Regarding the study in general: The cohort comprised a couple of women and a few men aged 18 to 49 years. For each donor, three plates each were used for CD4 naive and CD4 memory, two plates were used for CD8 naive, and one plate was used for CD8 memory. The study deeply sequenced blood TCR repertoires of several healthy adults to estimate repertoire size and the extent of clonotype sharing between individuals. To increase sequencing depth and limit assay-specific biases, different laboratories used diverse techniques to prepare libraries and sequence TCR repertoires. Between about 0.9 and 9 billion PBMCs per donor were obtained by leukapheresis.

Using the deep immunoSEQ assay, TCR CDR3 regions were amplified from genomic DNA by multiplex PCR. For each cell subset, the extracted genomic DNA was distributed evenly across all wells of several immunoSEQ 96-well plates, and each plate served as one replicate. For sorted subsets, 150 to 250 ng of genomic DNA, equivalent to 30,000 or so T cell genomes, went into each replicate PCR. The purified libraries were quantified using a Qubit 3.0 fluorometer, sized with a Bioanalyzer 2100, and then quantified again using the KAPA Library Quantification kit. Each immunoSEQ 96-well plate was sequenced on its own single-read 150-cycle Illumina NextSeq 550 flow cell. From the authors' description of their analysis: Because the immunoSEQ output held only junctional sequences and lacked quality scores, the filtering could not match the filtering applied to full-length reads. Sequences were annotated with PyIR, a Python wrapper for IgBLAST v1.9, using IMGT germline references to assign V/J genes and CDR3. Any read was removed if the V/J assignment was weak (E-value above 1e-6), the CDR3 was missing, or the read contained stop codons, out-of-frame junctions, or ambiguous translated residues. V3J clonotypes were defined as sequences sharing an identical inferred V gene, J gene, and CDR3 amino acid sequence. Percentage overlap between repertoires was computed as shared unique clonotypes divided by the size of the smaller repertoire. Repertoire richness was assessed with RTK rarefaction, the Chao1 estimator, and Recon v2.1 estimates of unobserved clonotypes. Generation probabilities were computed with OLGA for all TCRbeta clonotypes obtained by the gDNA method from several donors. TCRdb holds this immuneACCESS table with in-frame rearrangements only. Some clones are missing; in checked studies, unresolved V genes explain under half, and the rest has no known cause. V, J and clone size derive from that table, while D and trimming were established from the DNA sequence. Counted in this sample were about a million clones; approximately 68% of them appeared once. The ten largest make up over 1.3% of the sample.

Here is what the overall study found, with its caveats: Because the study included a small number of donors, the genetic and exposure-history diversity represented was limited. Pairwise subsampling indicated that sequencing depth was expected to affect the degree of clonotype sharing among donors. Sampling was restricted to blood, and TCR repertoires in tissues likely differ from the TCR repertoires found in blood. Incomplete sequencing was indicated by rarefaction of sorted-subset datasets, despite the large sequencing depth. Compared with non-shared clonotypes, clonotypes shared by all four sorted-subset donors had higher generation probabilities. Sharing across several donors was observed for approximately 5% of naive CD4, around 3.5% of naive CD8, over 2% of memory CD4, and about 0.38% of memory CD8 clonotypes. Naive subsets generally had larger estimated clonotype richness than memory subsets.

The donors were healthy, HIV-negative adults with no recently reported acute infections or vaccinations. Every donor was a Caucasian adult residing in Nashville, Tennessee, USA. Magnetic negative selection was used to enrich CD4+ T cells, after which naive cells were positively selected on CD45RA and the negative fraction became the memory subset. Blood was obtained by leukapheresis, after which PBMCs were separated by Ficoll-Histopaque density gradient centrifugation and cryopreserved in liquid nitrogen vapor phase. Analytical flow cytometry was used to check the purity and quantity of every magnetically sorted T cell population. Genomic DNA was isolated from each sorted fraction and quantified by UV absorbance on a Nanodrop 2000c. From the cysteine up to the phenylalanine, the CDR3 has a length of 17 residues. Of the read, only the CDR3 DNA is kept; its 51 bases are in frame from base 1. Clipping removes 2 bases from V and 2 bases from J, with 5 as the unmatched junction base count.

The specimen sequenced was memory CD4+ T cells sorted from blood. The cell subset or site label corresponds to: CD45RA-negative fraction. The receptor comes from a man between 18 and 29 years old in good health. The sequence links TRBV23-1 to TRBJ2-6; 8 bases in between match TRBD1. TRBV23-1 is treated as an ORF (open reading frame) with a function not yet certain. Read as DNA, the sequence is TGCGCCAGCAGTCAAAGGACAGGGCCCCCTGGGGCCAACGTCCTGACTTTC. This is translated as CASSQRTGPPGANVLTF.